This T cell receptor (beta chain) came from a study of blood T cell repertoires in COVID-19. Using immunoSEQ multiplex PCR, the repertoire was profiled, and TCRdb retains in-frame clones only, with some absent. The sample lists under 500,000 clones; about 89% were seen once. This clone was counted only a few times. Germline assignment: CDR1 MDHEN and CDR2 SYDVKM. V shed 5 bases and J 1 base; nucleotides not matched to a gene: 7. This CDR3 contains 15 residues. The receptor was isolated from a woman in her 30s with acute or convalescent COVID-19. The rearrangement uses TRBV28 and TRBJ1-2; 7 positions match TRBD1. Sequencing was performed on peripheral blood. The CDR3, as DNA: TGTGCCAGCAGTCCTTTAGACAGGGTTAACTATGGCTACACCTTC. The encoded protein is CASSPLDRVNYGYTF.